The clone carrying this TCR beta chain was seen at least ten times. The draw of peripheral blood yielded approximately 10 milliliters from each donor. The sample originates from a study of blood T cells in healthy people across ages. Next came a second PCR, run for about 7 to 12 cycles, which used a sample-barcoded 5' primer along with a J-beta primer mix. TCRdb re-called the 5' RACE reads with MiXCR, one entry per CDR3 protein. The table records 1.5 million to 2 million distinct CDR3 sequences, 28% of them present only once. This CDR3 comprises 15 residues. The ends lost 6 bases at V and 1 base at J; junction bases unmatched: 5. Germline loops: CDR1 WSHSY, CDR2 SAAADI.

The chain employs TRBV10-2 and TRBJ2-1; 8 positions agree with TRBD1. The specimen sequenced was blood. This TCR was recovered from a woman aged 25 to 39 in good health. CDR3 sequence (DNA): TGCGCCAGCAGGGCAGGGGGCGAATCCTACAATGAGCAGTTCTTC. Its protein product is CASRAGGESYNEQFF.